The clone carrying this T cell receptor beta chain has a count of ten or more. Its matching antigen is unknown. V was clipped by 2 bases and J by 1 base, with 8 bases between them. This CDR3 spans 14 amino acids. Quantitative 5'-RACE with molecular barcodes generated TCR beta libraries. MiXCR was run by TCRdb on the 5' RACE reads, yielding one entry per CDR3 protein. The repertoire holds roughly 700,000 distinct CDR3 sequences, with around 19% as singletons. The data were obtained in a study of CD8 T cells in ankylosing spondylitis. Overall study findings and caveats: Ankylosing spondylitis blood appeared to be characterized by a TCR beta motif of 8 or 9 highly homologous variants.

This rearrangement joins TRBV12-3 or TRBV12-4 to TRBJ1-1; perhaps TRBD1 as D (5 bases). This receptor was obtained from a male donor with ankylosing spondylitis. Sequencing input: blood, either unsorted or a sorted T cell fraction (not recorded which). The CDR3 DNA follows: TGTGCCAGCAGTTTAAGGGACGGGAACACTGAAGCTTTCTTT. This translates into CASSLRDGNTEAFF.